One sample yielded the 20 T cell receptor beta chains listed below, sequenced in a study of cytomegalovirus exposure and HLA in healthy donors. PCR amplification relied on 60 Vbeta primers (plus 13 Jbeta primers). Profiling relied on immunoSEQ multiplex PCR, and the TCRdb table lists in-frame clones only, not all of them. The table includes some 150,000 clones, about 75% detected once. Specimen: PBMCs. The receptors were gathered from a male donor in good health and CMV-seronegative.

This clone has just a few counts. The rearrangement links TRBV7-9 to TRBJ1-4, with 9 bases fitting TRBD1. The germline V gene encodes CDR1 SEHNR and CDR2 FQNEAQ (reference sequence). V shed 5 bases and J 4 bases; nucleotides not matched to a gene: 2. The CDR3 extends over 14 amino acids. The DNA for the CDR3 is TGTGCCAGCAGCCCGGGACAGGGTAATGAAAAACTGTTTTTT. Protein sequence: CASSPGQGNEKLFF.

The rearrangement joins TRBV7-2 to TRBJ2-2; a possible D gene is TRBD2 (7 bases). The CDR3 is 16 amino acids. Germline values: CDR1 SGHTA, CDR2 FQGNSA. V was trimmed by 5 bases and J by 6 bases, leaving 19 bases between them. For the CDR3, the DNA is TGTGCCAGCAGCCTACTTTGGGGGGGGCGGGCCGGGGAGCTGTTTTTT. Encoded protein: CASSLLWGGRAGELFF.

This chain connects TRBV5-6 to TRBJ2-5; D might be TRBD2 (5 bases). The V and J ends lost 4 bases and 1 base respectively, with 8 bases between them. This CDR3 region has 13 residues. Germline V CDR1 and CDR2: SGHDT, YYEEEE. The CDR3 protein is CASSPGSQETQYF. CDR3 DNA: TGTGCCAGCAGCCCGGGGAGCCAAGAGACCCAGTACTTC.

The chain combines TRBV11-1 with TRBJ1-1; possible D gene TRBD1, 5 bases. Germline V gives CDR1 SGHAT, CDR2 FQDESV (reference sequence). Trimming cost V 1 base and J 4 bases, with 7 bases left between them. The CDR3 has 13 residues. CDR3 loop: CASSLVRGTEAFF. The CDR3 nucleotides are TGTGCCAGCAGCTTAGTAAGGGGCACTGAAGCTTTCTTT.

The chain links TRBV5-4 to TRBJ1-2; D not resolved. The CDR3 covers 11 residues. Trimming removed 2 bases from V and 8 bases from J, with 7 bases in between. The germline gives CDR1 SGHNT, CDR2 YYREEE (reference sequence). The CDR3 region has the DNA TGTGCCAGCAGCTTCGGAGCGGGCTACACCTTC. Protein product: CASSFGAGYTF.

The chain employs TRBV30 and TRBJ2-3; 8 positions agree with TRBD2. The CDR3 has 15 amino acids. The V gene's germline CDR1 is GTSNPN and CDR2 SVGIG (reference sequence). The J segment lost 4 bases and the V segment lost 3 bases, leaving 9 bases of the junction unmatched. The DNA for the CDR3 is TGTGCCTGGAGCCCCCTACGGGGGGGTCCAGATACGCAGTATTTT. It yields the protein CAWSPLRGGPDTQYF.

This chain joins TRBV7-8 and TRBJ2-7, with TRBD2 matching over 9 bases. Germline V gene data show CDR1 as SGHVS and CDR2 as FQNEAQ. V dropped 1 base and J dropped 2; count of bases not matched to a gene: 3. This CDR3 has 15 residues. The CDR3 loop reads CASSLGAGGPYEQYF. CDR3 DNA sequence: TGTGCCAGCAGCTTAGGGGCGGGAGGGCCCTACGAGCAGTACTTC. Filled out from reference TRBV7-8 and TRBJ2-7, the complete variable domain reads GAGVSQSPRYKVAKRGQDVALRCDPISGHVSLFWYQQALGQGPEFLTYFQNEAQLDKSGLPSDRFFAERPEGSVSTLKIQRTQQEDSAVYLCASSLGAGGPYEQYFGPGTRLTVT.

This clone was observed a handful of times. The chain has TRBV2 and TRBJ1-2; 10 positions agree with TRBD1. The CDR3 has 14 residues. V shed 4 bases, J shed 8 bases, and the junction held 7 bases outside the gene matches. CDR1 and CDR2 from the germline V gene are SNHLY and FYNNEI. CDR3 in amino acids: CASSATDRGDGYTF. DNA for the CDR3: TGTGCCAGCAGTGCCACGGACAGGGGGGACGGCTACACCTTC.

The genes are TRBV11-2 and TRBJ2-1; D gene ambiguous. The CDR3 is 15 residues long. Trimming left V 0 bases short and J 3 bases short, with 9 bases between. Germline CDR1 and CDR2: SGHAT and FQNNGV. CDR3 bases: TGTGCCAGCAGCTTAGACATAGCCGGCTACAATGAGCAGTTCTTC. Translated, it gives CASSLDIAGYNEQFF.

The J gene is TRBJ2-7, the V gene TRBV6-1; D is undetermined. CDR3 length: 15 residues. Germline V lookup: CDR1 MNHNS, CDR2 SASEGT. Trimming shortened V by 1 base and J by 0 bases, and 10 bases separated the two germline ends. The CDR3 region has the DNA TGTGCCAGCAGTGAAGAAAGTGGCAGCTCCTACGAGCAGTACTTC. Its translation is CASSEESGSSYEQYF.

CDR3 coding DNA: TGTGCCTGGAGTGTACGAGCGGGAGGTAATATCTACGAGCAGTACTTC. It yields the protein CAWSVRAGGNIYEQYF. The chain carries TRBV30 and TRBJ2-7; 9 nucleotides match TRBD2. Trimming took 0 bases from V and 3 from J; bases not matched to a gene: 9. This CDR3 comprises 16 residues. Germline lookup yields CDR1 GTSNPN and CDR2 SVGIG (reference sequence).

This chain links TRBV9 with TRBJ2-7; weak D call: TRBD2 (5 bases). CDR3 length: 14 residues. The ends were cut back, 3 bases at V and 6 bases at J, with 16 bases in the middle. Germline CDR1 SGDLS, CDR2 YYNGEE. CDR3: CASSDLRAGGEQYF. In DNA, the CDR3 is TGTGCCAGCAGCGACCTGCGGGCTGGAGGCGAGCAGTACTTC. Full variable domain (missing parts from reference TRBV9 and TRBJ2-7): DSGVTQTPKHLITATGQRVTLRCSPRSGDLSVYWYQQSLDQGLQFLIQYYNGEERAKGNILERFSAQQFPDLHSELNLSSLELGDSALYFCASSDLRAGGEQYFGPGTRLTVT.

The CDR3 DNA follows: TGCGCCAGCAGCGATCTCCCCGGACAGGCCAGGTCTTACGAGCAGTACTTC. Translation: CASSDLPGQARSYEQYF. V gene TRBV5-1 combines with J gene TRBJ2-7; 7 bases are a match to TRBD1. V lost 4 bases to trimming and J lost 4 bases; unmatched junction nucleotides: 17. This CDR3 comprises 17 residues. Germline-derived CDR1 and CDR2 are SGHRS and YFSETQ.

This clone has more than one count but fewer than ten. The genes are TRBV10-2 and TRBJ2-3; 11 positions match TRBD2. V lost 7 bases to trimming and J lost 5 bases; unmatched junction nucleotides: 5. The germline CDR1 and CDR2 sequences are WSHSY and SAAADI. The CDR3 spans 14 residues. This CDR3 reads CASNPGLAVDTQYF. CDR3 nucleotides: TGCGCCAGCAACCCGGGACTAGCGGTAGATACGCAGTATTTT.

The sample holds one count of this clone. This chain links TRBV9 with TRBJ2-1; possibly TRBD2 for D (6 bases). The V end was cut by 0 bases, the J end by 2 bases, with 12 bases between. From germline, CDR1 is SGDLS and CDR2 YYNGEE. The CDR3 is 16 amino acids. CDR3 DNA sequence: TGTGCCAGCAGCGTAGAAAGCGGGTGGACCTACAATGAGCAGTTCTTC. This translates into CASSVESGWTYNEQFF. Filled out from reference TRBV9 and TRBJ2-1, the complete variable domain reads DSGVTQTPKHLITATGQRVTLRCSPRSGDLSVYWYQQSLDQGLQFLIQYYNGEERAKGNILERFSAQQFPDLHSELNLSSLELGDSALYFCASSVESGWTYNEQFFGPGTRLTVL.

This chain's CDR3 is CASSLSAGGSYEQYF. In DNA form, the CDR3 reads TGTGCCAGCAGTTTATCGGCAGGGGGCTCCTACGAGCAGTACTTC. The rearrangement joins TRBV27 to TRBJ2-7, with 7 bases matching TRBD1. V was pared by 0 bases and J by 0 bases, with 2 bases of the junction left unmatched. This CDR3 comprises 15 residues. The germline gives CDR1 MNHEY, CDR2 SMNVEV (reference sequence).

The chain links TRBV6-5 to TRBJ1-2; 7 nucleotides line up with TRBD1. V lost 9 bases, J lost 8 bases, and 12 bases stayed unmatched. The germline gives CDR1 MNHEY, CDR2 SVGAGI. The CDR3 spans 13 residues. The CDR3 protein is CASAGGQSRGYTF. The DNA for the CDR3 is TGTGCCAGTGCCGGGGGACAGTCTCGGGGCTACACCTTC.

This rearrangement joins TRBV10-1 to TRBJ2-3; D not resolved. The length of the CDR3 is 14 residues. V dropped 0 bases and J dropped 5 bases, with 9 bases sitting between them. Germline CDR1 is WNHNN and CDR2 is SYGVQD (reference sequence). DNA of the CDR3: TGCGCCAGCAGTGAGTCGGGCCGAGAAGATACGCAGTATTTT. Residues: CASSESGREDTQYF.

This chain joins TRBV30 and TRBJ1-2, with 8 bases fitting TRBD1. CDR1 is GTSNPN and CDR2 is SVGIG in the germline V gene (reference sequence). The CDR3 runs 16 residues. V trimming: 3 bases; J trimming: 6 bases; junction bases outside the gene matches: 15. In DNA, the CDR3 is TGTGCCTGGAGGGTCACCGGGACAGGATGGCCTAATGGCTACACCTTC. Translated: CAWRVTGTGWPNGYTF.

The gene calls are TRBV9 and TRBJ2-3; 8 bases agree with TRBD2. CDR3 length: 17 amino acids. V lost 3 bases to trimming and J lost 3 bases; unmatched junction nucleotides: 12. The germline gives CDR1 SGDLS, CDR2 YYNGEE. The CDR3 nucleotides read TGTGCCAGCAGCGCGGGGGGGTCCTTGTCAGGGACAGATACGCAGTATTTT. Its protein product is CASSAGGSLSGTDTQYF.